This is a list of T cell receptor beta chains from one sample in a study of CD8 T cells in ankylosing spondylitis. Via MiXCR, TCRdb re-called the 5' RACE reads, giving one row per CDR3 protein. The table has roughly 38,000 distinct CDR3 sequences, roughly 3% seen once; the top ten hold 2.5% to 3%. The sequenced sample was blood, either unsorted or a sorted T cell fraction (not recorded which). These receptors originate from a male donor with ankylosing spondylitis or in good health (not recorded which). CDR3s include the opening cysteine and the closing phenylalanine or tryptophan. D genes are given only for firm matches. The size entry is marked missing in some rows and otherwise reads once, few, many or a size class.

d_call,v_call,clone_size,j_call,cdr3_aa,cdr3_nt
.,TRBV27,few,TRBJ1-2,CASPRSDGNHYGYTF,TGTGCCAGCCCCCGCTCAGACGGAAATCACTATGGCTACACCTTC
TRBD2,TRBV9,many,TRBJ2-1,CASSGMGTSGSGEQFF,TGTGCCAGCAGCGGGATGGGGACTAGCGGGAGCGGTGAGCAGTTCTTC
.,TRBV9,many,TRBJ2-1,CASSPLDRQGGEQFF,TGTGCCAGCAGCCCCCTTGATCGGCAGGGCGGTGAGCAGTTCTTC
TRBD1,TRBV9,many,TRBJ2-3,CASSVEGTGGTDTQYF,TGTGCCAGCAGCGTAGAAGGGACAGGGGGCACAGATACGCAGTATTTT
TRBD2,TRBV9,many,TRBJ2-1,CASSVGLASPNEQFF,TGTGCCAGCAGCGTCGGACTAGCTTCCCCCAATGAGCAGTTCTTC
.,TRBV9,.,TRBJ2-5,CASSVSSSPNQETQYF,TGTGCCAGCAGCGTAAGCAGCTCACCCAACCAAGAGACCCAGTACTTC
.,TRBV5-1,medium-sized,TRBJ1-5,CASSLEIDSNQPQHF,TGCGCCAGCAGCTTGGAGATCGACAGTAATCAGCCCCAGCATTTT
.,TRBV9,many,TRBJ1-2,CASSVEQAPYGYTF,TGTGCCAGCAGCGTAGAACAGGCCCCCTATGGCTACACCTTC
.,TRBV9,many,TRBJ1-6,CASSVTGSASPLHF,TGTGCCAGCAGCGTAACAGGGTCGGCTTCACCCCTCCACTTT
.,TRBV9,many,TRBJ2-1,CASSVVGGPGYNEQFF,TGTGCCAGCAGCGTAGTTGGCGGCCCCGGCTACAATGAGCAGTTCTTC
.,TRBV9,many,TRBJ2-2,CASSLGTTPGTGELFF,TGTGCCAGCAGCCTCGGGACGACGCCGGGGACCGGGGAGCTGTTTTTT
.,TRBV9,many,TRBJ2-2,CASSVRTAKDTGELFF,TGTGCCAGCAGCGTACGGACAGCAAAGGACACCGGGGAGCTGTTTTTT
.,TRBV9,many,TRBJ2-5,CASSTGTYQETQYF,TGTGCCAGCAGCACCGGGACATACCAAGAGACCCAGTACTTC
TRBD2,TRBV9,many,TRBJ2-3,CASSLAGGPPHTDTQYF,TGTGCCAGCAGCCTAGCGGGAGGGCCTCCCCACACAGATACGCAGTATTTT
.,TRBV9,many,TRBJ1-6,CASSVGGGQYNSPLHF,TGTGCCAGCAGCGTAGGCGGCGGACAGTATAATTCACCCCTCCACTTT
.,TRBV9,many,TRBJ2-5,CASSVGPTGIQETQYF,TGTGCCAGCAGCGTAGGACCCACAGGGATACAAGAGACCCAGTACTTC
.,TRBV9,many,TRBJ1-1,CASSVEGGADTEAFF,TGTGCCAGCAGCGTAGAGGGAGGGGCGGACACTGAAGCTTTCTTT
TRBD1,TRBV9,many,TRBJ2-2,CASSVGDRVPGELFF,TGTGCCAGCAGCGTAGGGGACAGGGTCCCCGGGGAGCTGTTTTTT
.,TRBV9,many,TRBJ2-2,CASSPHGRGNTGELFF,TGTGCCAGCAGCCCTCACGGAAGGGGCAACACCGGGGAGCTGTTTTTT
.,TRBV9,many,TRBJ2-1,CASSRNSYNEQFF,TGTGCCAGCAGCAGGAACTCCTACAATGAGCAGTTCTTC
.,TRBV9,.,TRBJ2-2,CASSAETGTGELFF,TGTGCCAGCAGCGCTGAGACGGGCACCGGGGAGCTGTTTTTT
.,TRBV9,many,TRBJ1-6,CASSPRVRGSNSPLHF,TGTGCCAGCAGCCCCCGTGTTCGGGGTTCAAATTCACCCCTCCACTTT
.,TRBV9,many,TRBJ2-3,CASSVVGGLTDTQYF,TGTGCCAGCAGCGTAGTAGGGGGGCTTACAGATACGCAGTATTTT
.,TRBV9,many,TRBJ2-3,CASSVVSTDTQYF,TGTGCCAGCAGCGTAGTGAGCACAGATACGCAGTATTTT
.,TRBV9,many,TRBJ2-3,CASSAPARADTQYF,TGTGCCAGCAGCGCCCCGGCAAGGGCAGATACGCAGTATTTT
.,TRBV9,many,TRBJ2-6,CASRRGGGANVLTF,TGTGCCAGCAGGAGGGGAGGTGGGGCCAACGTCCTGACTTTC
TRBD2,TRBV9,many,TRBJ2-3,CASSATSGRGTDTQYF,TGTGCCAGCAGCGCGACTAGCGGGAGAGGGACAGATACGCAGTATTTT
TRBD1,TRBV9,many,TRBJ1-2,CASSATGGAGYTF,TGTGCCAGCAGCGCCACAGGGGGCGCCGGCTACACCTTC
.,TRBV9,many,TRBJ2-6,CASSLQAGANVLTF,TGTGCCAGCAGCTTACAGGCTGGGGCCAACGTCCTGACTTTC
TRBD1,TRBV9,many,TRBJ2-4,CASSPPGTGKNIQYF,TGTGCCAGCAGCCCTCCAGGGACAGGGAAAAACATTCAGTACTTC